A selection of T cell receptor beta chains follows, all from one sample in a study of T cell responses to AZD1222 COVID-19 vaccine. Data came from immunoSEQ multiplex PCR; TCRdb stores just in-frame clones and leaves some out. The table has around 25,000 clones, around 86% seen once. Sequences were derived from peripheral blood, sampled 28 days after the second AZD1222 dose. The receptor set was obtained from an adult who received the AZD1222 COVID-19 vaccine. The conserved cysteine and the conserved F or W are not part of the CDR3 here. Each record gives: clone size, CDR3 length, V gene, J gene, CDR3 protein. Size is omitted from some rows. Given values are once, few, many or a class for expanded clones.

>-|11|TRBV28|TRBJ1-5
ATETGGGQPQH
>-|10|TRBV24-1|TRBJ2-7
ATSDRNYEQY
>-|12|TRBV18|TRBJ1-2
ASSPPSGVDGYT
>-|13|TRBV5-1|TRBJ1-1
ASSLTGGLNTEAF
>-|11|TRBV28|TRBJ2-5
ASSLQGRETQY
>-|12|TRBV29-1|TRBJ2-3
SAQREGRSDTQY
>-|13|TRBV7-3|TRBJ2-1
ASSLRTSGRNEQF
>-|15|TRBV3-1/TRBV3-2|TRBJ1-4
ASSPNKGFMGTEKLF
>-|14|TRBV9|TRBJ1-2
ASSPTTGTELYGYT
>-|13|TRBV9|TRBJ2-5
ASSRGLAGFETQY
>-|13|TRBV11-2|TRBJ2-1
ASSLAAGSYNEQF
>-|14|TRBV7-2|TRBJ2-6
ASRVGTGAGANVLT
>-|13|TRBV19|TRBJ2-7
ASTIRPSGTSEQY
>once|16|TRBV7-2|TRBJ1-6
ASSLGLRTGFNNSPLH
>-|10|TRBV5-1|TRBJ2-1
ASSFTGTEQF
>-|14|TRBV20-1|TRBJ2-2
SASRLAGVTTGELF
>few|13|TRBV24-1|TRBJ2-7
ANHGPQGASYEQY
>-|12|TRBV28|TRBJ2-7
ASSGRREHREQY
>-|10|TRBV7-9|TRBJ1-2
ASSLEGFGYT
>-|11|TRBV27|TRBJ1-4
ASSYRDREKLF
>-|9|TRBV20-1|TRBJ1-2
SASGDYGYT
>-|10|TRBV30|TRBJ2-1
AWSVGPHEQF
>-|11|TRBV7-3|TRBJ1-1
ASSLSGNTEAF
>-|11|TRBV28|TRBJ2-7
ASNPGQSYEQY
>-|13|TRBV5-6|TRBJ2-7
ASSLSYGASYEQY
>-|11|TRBV5-5|TRBJ2-7
ASSSTSSYEQY
>-|14|TRBV30|TRBJ2-1
AWSVLGGEPYNEQF
>-|12|TRBV13|TRBJ1-3
ASSLRTGGNTIY
>-|12|TRBV3-1/TRBV3-2|TRBJ1-1
ASSQANQGTEAF
>-|15|TRBV4-1|TRBJ1-4
ASSPPSINPPYEKLF
>-|15|TRBV5-3|TRBJ2-1
ARRPSGLAGPYNEQF
>-|11|TRBV7-7|TRBJ1-5
ASSPSPSQPQH
>-|12|TRBV11-2|TRBJ1-5
ASSQDRGLQPQH
>-|16|TRBV4-1|TRBJ2-7
ASSQDLHTGTLAYEQY
>-|11|TRBV24-1|TRBJ2-7
ATSDFGEKEQY
>-|13|TRBV5-1|TRBJ2-7
ASSFLQGSDYEQY
>-|12|TRBV2|TRBJ1-4
ASSNRADNEKLF